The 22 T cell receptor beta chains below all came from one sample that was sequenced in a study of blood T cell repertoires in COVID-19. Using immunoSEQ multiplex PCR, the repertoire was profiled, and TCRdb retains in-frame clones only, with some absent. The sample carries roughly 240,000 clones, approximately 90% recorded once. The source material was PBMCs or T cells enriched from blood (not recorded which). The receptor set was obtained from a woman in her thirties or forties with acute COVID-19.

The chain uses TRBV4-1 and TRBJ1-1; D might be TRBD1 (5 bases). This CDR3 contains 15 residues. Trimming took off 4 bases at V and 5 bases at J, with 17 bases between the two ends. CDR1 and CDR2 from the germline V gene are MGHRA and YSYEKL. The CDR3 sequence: CASSLQWGGGTEAFF. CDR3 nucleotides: TGCGCCAGCAGCCTGCAATGGGGGGGAGGTACTGAAGCTTTCTTT.

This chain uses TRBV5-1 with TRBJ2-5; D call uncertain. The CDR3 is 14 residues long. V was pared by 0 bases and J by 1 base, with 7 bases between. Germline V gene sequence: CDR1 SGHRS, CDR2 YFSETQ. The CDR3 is CASSLGRSQETQYF. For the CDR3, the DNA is TGCGCCAGCAGCTTGGGCAGATCCCAAGAGACCCAGTACTTC. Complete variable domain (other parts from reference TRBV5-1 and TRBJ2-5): KAGVTQTPRYLIKTRGQQVTLSCSPISGHRSVSWYQQTPGQGLQFLFEYFSETQRNKGNFPGRFSGRQFSNSRSEMNVSTLELGDSALYLCASSLGRSQETQYFGPGTRLLVL.

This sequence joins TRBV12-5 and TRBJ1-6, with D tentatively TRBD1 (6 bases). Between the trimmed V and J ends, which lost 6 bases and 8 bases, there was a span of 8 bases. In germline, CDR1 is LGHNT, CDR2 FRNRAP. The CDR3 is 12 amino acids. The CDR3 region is CASGQGDSPLHF. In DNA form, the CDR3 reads TGTGCTAGTGGACAGGGAGATTCACCCCTCCACTTT.

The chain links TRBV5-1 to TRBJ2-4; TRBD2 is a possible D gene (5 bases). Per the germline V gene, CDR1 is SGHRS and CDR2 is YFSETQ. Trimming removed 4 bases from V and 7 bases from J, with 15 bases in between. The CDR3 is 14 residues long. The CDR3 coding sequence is TGCGCCAGCAGCCTGGACTTAAAGAGTAACATTCAGTACTTC. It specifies CASSLDLKSNIQYF.

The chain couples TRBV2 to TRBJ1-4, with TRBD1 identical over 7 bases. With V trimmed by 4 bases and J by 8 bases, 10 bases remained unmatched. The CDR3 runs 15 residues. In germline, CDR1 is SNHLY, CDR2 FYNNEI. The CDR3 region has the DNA TGTGCCAGCAGTGGACAGGGAGCCGCAGAGGAAAAACTGTTTTTT. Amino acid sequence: CASSGQGAAEEKLFF.

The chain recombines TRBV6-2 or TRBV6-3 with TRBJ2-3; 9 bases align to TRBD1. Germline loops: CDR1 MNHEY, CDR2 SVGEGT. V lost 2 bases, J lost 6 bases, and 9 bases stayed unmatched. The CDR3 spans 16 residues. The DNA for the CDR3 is TGTGCCAGCAGTTACCCAGCCGGACAGGGGAGGGATACGCAGTATTTT. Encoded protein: CASSYPAGQGRDTQYF.

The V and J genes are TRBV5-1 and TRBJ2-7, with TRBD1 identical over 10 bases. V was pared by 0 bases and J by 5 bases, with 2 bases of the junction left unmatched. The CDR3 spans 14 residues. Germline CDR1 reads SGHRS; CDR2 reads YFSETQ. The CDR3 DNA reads TGCGCCAGCAGCTTGGGGGACAGGGGCAACGAGCAGTACGTC. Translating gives CASSLGDRGNEQYV.

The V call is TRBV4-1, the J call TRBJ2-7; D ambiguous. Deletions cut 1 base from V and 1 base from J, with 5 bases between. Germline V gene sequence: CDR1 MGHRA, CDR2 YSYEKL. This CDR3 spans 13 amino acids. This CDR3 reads CASSQVLSYEQYF. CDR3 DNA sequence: TGCGCCAGCAGCCAAGTTCTTTCCTACGAGCAGTACTTC.

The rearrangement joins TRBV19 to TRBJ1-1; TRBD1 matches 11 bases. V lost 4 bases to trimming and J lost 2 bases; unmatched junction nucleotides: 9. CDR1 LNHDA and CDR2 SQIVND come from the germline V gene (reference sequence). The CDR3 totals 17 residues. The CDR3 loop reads CASSTIGQGASNTEAFF. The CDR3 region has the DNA TGTGCCAGTAGTACCATCGGACAGGGGGCATCCAACACTGAAGCTTTCTTT.

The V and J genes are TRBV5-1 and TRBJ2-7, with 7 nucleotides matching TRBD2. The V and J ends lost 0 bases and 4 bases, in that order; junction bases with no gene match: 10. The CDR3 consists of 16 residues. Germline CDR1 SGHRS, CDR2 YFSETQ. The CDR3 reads CASSLEPLPGGYEQYV. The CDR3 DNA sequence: TGCGCCAGCAGCTTGGAACCCCTCCCGGGAGGATACGAGCAGTACGTC.

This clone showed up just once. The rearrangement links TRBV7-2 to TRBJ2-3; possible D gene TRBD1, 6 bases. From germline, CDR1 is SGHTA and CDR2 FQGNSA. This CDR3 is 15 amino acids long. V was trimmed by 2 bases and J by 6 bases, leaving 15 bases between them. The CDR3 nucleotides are TGTGCCAGCAGCTTATCGCAGGGGTTATCGGATACGCAGTATTTT. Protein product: CASSLSQGLSDTQYF.

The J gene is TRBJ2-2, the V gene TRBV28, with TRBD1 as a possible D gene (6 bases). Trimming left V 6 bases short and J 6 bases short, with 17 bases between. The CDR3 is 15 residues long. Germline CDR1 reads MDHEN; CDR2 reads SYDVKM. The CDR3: CASRPQGRVAGELFF. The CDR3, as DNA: TGTGCCAGCAGGCCTCAGGGGCGTGTTGCCGGGGAGCTGTTTTTT.

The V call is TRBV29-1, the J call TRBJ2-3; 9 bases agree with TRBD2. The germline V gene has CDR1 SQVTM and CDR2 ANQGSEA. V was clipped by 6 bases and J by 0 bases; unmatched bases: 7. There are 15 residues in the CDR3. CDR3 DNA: TGCAGCGTGGGACTTAGCGGGGGCAGCACAGATACGCAGTATTTT. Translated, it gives CSVGLSGGSTDTQYF.

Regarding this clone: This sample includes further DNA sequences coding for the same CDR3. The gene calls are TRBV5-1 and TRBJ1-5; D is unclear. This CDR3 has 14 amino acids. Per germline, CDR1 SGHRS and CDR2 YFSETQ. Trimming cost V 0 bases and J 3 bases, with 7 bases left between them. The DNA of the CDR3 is TGCGCCAGCAGCTTGGATGGCATCAATCAGCCCCAGCATTTT. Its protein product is CASSLDGINQPQHF.

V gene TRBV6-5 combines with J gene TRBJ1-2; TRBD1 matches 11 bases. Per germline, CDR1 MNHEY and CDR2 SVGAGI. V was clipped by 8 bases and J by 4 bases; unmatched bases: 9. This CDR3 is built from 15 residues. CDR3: CASVKTGTGGYGYTF. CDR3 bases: TGTGCCAGCGTTAAGACCGGGACAGGGGGCTATGGCTACACCTTC.

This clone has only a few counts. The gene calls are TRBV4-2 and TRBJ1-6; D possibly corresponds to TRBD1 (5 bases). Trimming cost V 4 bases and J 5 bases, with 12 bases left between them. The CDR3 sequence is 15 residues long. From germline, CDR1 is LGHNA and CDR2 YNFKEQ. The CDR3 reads CASSPETEHNSPLHF. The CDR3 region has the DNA TGTGCCAGCAGCCCCGAGACAGAACATAATTCACCCCTCCACTTT.

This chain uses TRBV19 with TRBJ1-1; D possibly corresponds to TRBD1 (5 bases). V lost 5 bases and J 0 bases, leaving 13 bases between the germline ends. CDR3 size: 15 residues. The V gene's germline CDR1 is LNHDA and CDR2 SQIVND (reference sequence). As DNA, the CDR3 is TGTGCCAGTAGTCCTCTGGGGCAGATGAACACTGAAGCTTTCTTT. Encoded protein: CASSPLGQMNTEAFF.

CDR3 nucleotide sequence: TGTGCCTGGAATGTAGCGGGAGGCGGTGAGCAGTTCTTC. The encoded protein is CAWNVAGGGEQFF. The V call is TRBV30, the J call TRBJ2-1, with 10 bases matching TRBD2. The germline V gene has CDR1 GTSNPN and CDR2 SVGIG (reference sequence). V gave up 4 bases and J gave up 9 bases; unmatched junction bases: 6. This CDR3 comprises 13 residues.

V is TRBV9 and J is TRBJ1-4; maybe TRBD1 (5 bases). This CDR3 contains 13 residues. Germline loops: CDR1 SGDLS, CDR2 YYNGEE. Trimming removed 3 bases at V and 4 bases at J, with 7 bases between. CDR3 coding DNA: TGTGCCAGCAGCGGACAGCTTAATGAAAAACTGTTTTTT. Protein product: CASSGQLNEKLFF.

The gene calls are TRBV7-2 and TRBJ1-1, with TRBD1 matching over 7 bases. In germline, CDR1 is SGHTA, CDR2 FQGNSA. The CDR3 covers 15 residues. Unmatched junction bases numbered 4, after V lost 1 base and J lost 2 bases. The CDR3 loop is CASSLERTGNTEAFF. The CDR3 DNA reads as TGTGCCAGCAGCTTAGAAAGGACAGGAAACACTGAAGCTTTCTTT.

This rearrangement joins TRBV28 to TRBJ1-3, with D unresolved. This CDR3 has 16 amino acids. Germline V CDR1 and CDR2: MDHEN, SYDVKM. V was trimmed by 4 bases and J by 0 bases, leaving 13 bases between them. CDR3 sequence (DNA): TGTGCCAGCAGTTCCCCACTTAGTAGCTCTGGAAACACCATATATTTT. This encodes CASSSPLSSSGNTIYF.

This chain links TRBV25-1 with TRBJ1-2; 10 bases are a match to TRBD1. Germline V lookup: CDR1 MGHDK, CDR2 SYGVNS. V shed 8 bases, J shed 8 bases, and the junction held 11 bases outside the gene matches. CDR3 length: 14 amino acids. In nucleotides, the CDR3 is TGTGCCAGCTCGCCTCCCGGGACAGGGGAAGGCTACACCTTC. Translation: CASSPPGTGEGYTF.